What follows are 17 T cell receptor beta chains derived from one specimen sequenced in a study of blood T cell repertoires in COVID-19. Sequenced by immunoSEQ multiplex PCR; TCRdb stores in-frame clones only, minus some. The sample lists more than 250,000 clones, about 83% occurring once. Sequenced sample: peripheral blood. These TCRs come from a woman aged 45-60 years with acute or convalescent COVID-19.

This chain links TRBV21-1 with TRBJ2-7; TRBD2 is the table's D call and was not checked against the DNA. TRBV21-1 is a pseudogene. The CDR3 is 15 amino acids. The CDR3 reads CASSKWVLAGLEQYV. The CDR3 region has the DNA TGTGCCAGCAGCAAATGGGTACTAGCGGGACTCGAGCAGTACGTC.

This clone was counted many times. The chain couples TRBV10-3 to TRBJ1-3; 11 positions match TRBD1. This CDR3 has 13 amino acids. V dropped 2 bases and J dropped 10; count of bases not matched to a gene: 1. From germline, CDR1 is ENHRY and CDR2 SYGVKD. In DNA, the CDR3 is TGTGCCATCAGTGAGGGGACAGGGGGAACCATATATTTT. It translates to CAISEGTGGTIYF.

The chain couples TRBV28 to TRBJ2-3, with D possibly TRBD2 on 5 matching bases. CDR1 is MDHEN, CDR2 SYDVKM, per germline. Trimming removed 4 bases at V and 0 bases at J, with 17 bases between. The CDR3 has 17 residues. The CDR3 bases are TGTGCCAGCAGTTCCTCCCCTCGAGCGGCTAGCACAGATACGCAGTATTTT. Translation: CASSSSPRAASTDTQYF.

The chain employs TRBV6-1 and TRBJ2-7; 8 positions agree with TRBD1. V lost 10 bases and J lost 5; bases outside the gene matches: 16. This CDR3 has 15 residues. Germline V lookup: CDR1 MNHNS, CDR2 SASEGT. CDR3 protein: CAMLQATGTGHEQYV. Written as DNA, the CDR3 is TGTGCCATGCTCCAAGCAACCGGGACAGGCCACGAGCAGTACGTC.

In its sample, this clone was seen once. The CDR3 sequence is CASSEEGVETQYF. The CDR3 DNA reads TGTGCCAGCAGTGAAGAGGGGGTGGAGACCCAGTACTTC. The rearrangement joins TRBV2 to TRBJ2-5; D perhaps matches TRBD1 (6 bases). CDR3 length: 13 residues. V was pared by 1 base and J by 5 bases, with 8 bases between. From germline, CDR1 is SNHLY and CDR2 FYNNEI.

DNA for the CDR3: TGTGCCAGCTCAGCCGGGACAACGAACACTGAAGCTTTCTTT. Its translation is CASSAGTTNTEAFF. The chain recombines TRBV18 with TRBJ1-1, with D perhaps matching TRBD1 (6 bases). Germline V CDR1 and CDR2: KGHSH, LQKENI. This CDR3 region has 14 residues. Trimming shortened V by 5 bases and J by 1 base, and 11 bases separated the two germline ends.

The chain uses TRBV7-8 and TRBJ2-1, with D tentatively TRBD2 (5 bases). Germline V gene sequence: CDR1 SGHVS, CDR2 FQNEAQ. Deletions cut 1 base from V and 7 bases from J, with 14 bases between. CDR3 size: 15 residues. In DNA, the CDR3 is TGTGCCAGCAGCTTAGGAGGGTATTTGGTTAATGAGCAGTTCTTC. Translation: CASSLGGYLVNEQFF.

This chain uses TRBV30 with TRBJ1-2; 9 nucleotides match TRBD1. Germline V CDR1 and CDR2: GTSNPN, SVGIG (reference sequence). Germline trimming cut 1 base from V and 4 bases from J; bases unmatched to any gene: 10. The length of the CDR3 is 16 residues. CDR3: CAWSGTGAPLTYGYTF. The CDR3 DNA reads as TGTGCCTGGAGTGGGACAGGGGCCCCACTCACCTATGGCTACACCTTC.

The V call is TRBV29-1, the J call TRBJ2-1; 7 nucleotides line up with TRBD2. J gave up 0 bases and V 7 bases, and 9 bases lay outside the gene matches. Per the germline V gene, CDR1 is SQVTM and CDR2 is ANQGSEA. The CDR3 has 15 amino acids. DNA for the CDR3: TGCAGCGCTTCAGCGGGAAGAAGCTCCTACAATGAGCAGTTCTTC. This translates into CSASAGRSSYNEQFF.

DNA for the CDR3: TGTGCCAGCAGTGAAGAACGAGAAGTTAAGAATGGCTACACCTTC. Translation gives CASSEEREVKNGYTF. The V and J genes are TRBV2 and TRBJ1-2, with D hard to call. V was trimmed by 1 base and J by 6 bases, leaving 15 bases between them. Germline-derived CDR1 and CDR2 are SNHLY and FYNNEI. CDR3 length: 15 residues.

The chain has TRBV5-1 and TRBJ2-1, with 8 bases aligning to TRBD2. The CDR3 length is 16 residues. Germline V gene data show CDR1 as SGHRS and CDR2 as YFSETQ. J lost 0 bases, V lost 1 base, and 3 bases had no gene match. In DNA form, the CDR3 reads TGCGCCAGCAGCTTGTCCAGCGGGAGCTCCTACAATGAGCAGTTCTTC. Encoded protein: CASSLSSGSSYNEQFF.

This rearrangement joins TRBV6-5 to TRBJ2-7; 8 nucleotides agree with TRBD2. The CDR3 runs to 14 residues. V gave up 0 bases and J gave up 4 bases; unmatched junction bases: 2. Germline V gene lookup returns CDR1 MNHEY and CDR2 SVGAGI. CDR3: CASSYSTSGYEQYF. Written as DNA, the CDR3 is TGTGCCAGCAGTTACTCTACTAGCGGATACGAGCAGTACTTC.

The chain couples TRBV21-1 to TRBJ2-7; the table calls TRBD2, which could not be checked here. TRBV21-1 is annotated as a pseudogene. The CDR3 length is 13 residues. CDR3 loop: CASSRRGYYEQYF. The CDR3 DNA is TGTGCCAGCAGCAGACGAGGATACTACGAGCAGTACTTC.

The chain carries TRBV7-2 and TRBJ2-7, with TRBD2 matching 8 bases. The V gene's germline CDR1 is SGHTA and CDR2 FQGNSA. V shed 5 bases, J shed 0 bases, and the junction held 6 bases outside the gene matches. The CDR3 runs 15 residues. CDR3 protein: CASSGTGTSSYEQYF. The CDR3 DNA is TGTGCCAGCAGCGGTACCGGGACTAGCTCCTACGAGCAGTACTTC.

The chain combines TRBV19 with TRBJ2-7; D unresolved. CDR1 LNHDA and CDR2 SQIVND come from the germline V gene (reference sequence). This CDR3 is 13 amino acids long. Trimming left V 3 bases short and J 4 bases short, with 10 bases between. DNA of the CDR3: TGTGCCAGTAGTATCTTTCCGGGTTACGAGCAGTACTTC. Its protein product is CASSIFPGYEQYF.

The chain employs TRBV10-3 and TRBJ2-1; possible D gene TRBD1, 6 bases. The CDR3 is 16 amino acids. CDR1 is ENHRY, CDR2 SYGVKD, per germline. Trimming took off 6 bases at V and 0 bases at J, with 15 bases between the two ends. The CDR3 coding sequence is TGTGCCATCAGCCTACAGGGACCCAGCTCCTACAATGAGCAGTTCTTC. Its translation is CAISLQGPSSYNEQFF.

The J gene is TRBJ2-1, the V gene TRBV5-5, with D perhaps TRBD2 (5 bases). CDR1 and CDR2 (germline): SGHKS, YYEKEE (reference sequence). The CDR3 is 16 amino acids. Trimming took off 0 bases at V and 1 base at J, with 11 bases between the two ends. The CDR3 bases are TGTGCCAGCAGCTTGGAGGAGGAGAGTTCCTACAATGAGCAGTTCTTC. Its translation is CASSLEEESSYNEQFF.